This TCR beta chain was recovered during a study of blood T cell repertoires in COVID-19. Germline CDR1 SGDLS, CDR2 YYNGEE. The J segment lost 6 bases and the V segment lost 3 bases, leaving 8 bases of the junction unmatched. The CDR3 extends over 15 amino acids. Produced via immunoSEQ multiplex PCR; TCRdb's table is partial and in-frame only. The top ten clones hold approximately 3% of a sample with about 42,000 clones, around 91% of them seen once. The chain combines TRBV9 with TRBJ1-2; 10 nucleotides agree with TRBD1. This sequence originates from a man in his fifties or sixties with active COVID-19. What was sequenced was peripheral blood. The CDR3 nucleotides are TGTGCCAGCAGCGCCGTCCGGACAGGGGGAAATGGCTACACCTTC. Its protein is CASSAVRTGGNGYTF.